The 27 T cell receptor beta chains below all came from one sample that was sequenced in a study of cytomegalovirus exposure and HLA in healthy donors. The primer mix had 60 Vbeta and 13 Jbeta primers. Measured with immunoSEQ multiplex PCR; TCRdb has only the in-frame clones, and not every one. The sample lists under 95,000 clones, 76% occurring once. The sequencing input was PBMCs. The receptors were gathered from a young man in good health and CMV-seropositive.

The V call is TRBV19, the J call TRBJ2-4, with 7 bases identical to TRBD2. This CDR3 comprises 16 residues. CDR1 LNHDA and CDR2 SQIVND come from the germline V gene (reference sequence). Germline trimming cut 6 bases from V and 3 bases from J; bases unmatched to any gene: 11. Here the CDR3 DNA reads TGTGCCAGTAGCTACTTAGACCGGGGGGTCAAAAACATTCAGTACTTC. This gives the protein CASSYLDRGVKNIQYF. The whole variable domain, filled in from reference TRBV19 and TRBJ2-4, reads DGGITQSPKYLFRKEGQNVTLSCEQNLNHDAMYWYRQDPGQGLRLIYYSQIVNDFQKGDIAEGYSVSREKKESFPLTVTSAQKNPTAFYLCASSYLDRGVKNIQYFGAGTRLSVL.

This chain uses TRBV5-5 with TRBJ2-7; D remains ambiguous. Trimming removed 0 bases from V and 7 bases from J, with 8 bases in between. There are 12 residues in the CDR3. Germline CDR1 reads SGHKS; CDR2 reads YYEKEE (reference sequence). CDR3 DNA sequence: TGTGCCAGCAGCTTGGCCGGCGGTGAGCAGTACTTC. Its protein is CASSLAGGEQYF. Combining the CDR3 with reference TRBV5-5 and TRBJ2-7 gives the whole variable domain DAGVTQSPTHLIKTRGQQVTLRCSPISGHKSVSWYQQVLGQGPQFIFQYYEKEERGRGNFPDRFSARQFPNYSSELNVNALLLGDSALYLCASSLAGGEQYFGPGTRLTVT.

The rearrangement links TRBV6-5 to TRBJ2-1; 7 bases are a match to TRBD1. The CDR3 runs 13 residues. Germline assignment: CDR1 MNHEY and CDR2 SVGAGI. The J segment lost 14 bases and the V segment lost 8 bases, leaving 15 bases of the junction unmatched. CDR3: CASRVIDRVKEFF. CDR3 DNA sequence: TGTGCCAGCCGGGTAATAGACAGGGTCAAAGAGTTCTTC.

This chain connects TRBV29-1 to TRBJ2-2, with D possibly matching TRBD2 (6 bases). Germline V CDR1 and CDR2: SQVTM, ANQGSEA. V lost 6 bases, J lost 2 bases, and 13 bases lay in between. The CDR3 has 14 residues. CDR3 amino acids: CSVHRGLNTGELFF. CDR3 coding DNA: TGCAGCGTCCACCGGGGACTCAACACCGGGGAGCTGTTTTTT.

The V and J genes are TRBV5-1 and TRBJ1-1; 8 bases are shared with TRBD1. V was pared by 6 bases and J by 3 bases, with 10 bases of the junction left unmatched. Germline loops: CDR1 SGHRS, CDR2 YFSETQ. This CDR3 has 15 amino acids. The CDR3 reads CASTQQTGEDTEAFF. The CDR3 DNA sequence: TGCGCCAGCACCCAGCAGACAGGGGAGGACACTGAAGCTTTCTTT.

The chain carries TRBV5-1 and TRBJ2-5, with a tentative D call TRBD1 (7 bases). Judging by the DNA end, TRBJ2-7 fits better; the J call may be wrong. The CDR3 covers 16 residues. The germline V gene encodes CDR1 SGHRS and CDR2 YFSETQ. The CDR3 is CASSLAGGNPSHEQYF. In DNA, the CDR3 is TGCGCCAGCAGCTTGGCAGGGGGGAACCCTAGCCACGAGCAGTACTTC.

The chain carries TRBV6-5 and TRBJ2-5, with 8 nucleotides matching TRBD1. Germline CDR1 is MNHEY and CDR2 is SVGAGI. CDR3 size: 16 residues. Trimming cost V 3 bases and J 4 bases; bases outside gene matches: 10. This CDR3 reads CASSYRQGRWGETQYF. The CDR3 DNA follows: TGTGCCAGCAGTTATCGACAGGGGCGATGGGGAGAGACCCAGTACTTC.

This rearrangement joins TRBV19 to TRBJ2-3; D is possibly TRBD2 (6 bases). CDR3 length: 14 residues. Germline CDR1 and CDR2: LNHDA and SQIVND (reference sequence). V was clipped by 5 bases and J by 1 base, with 10 bases between them. In DNA, the CDR3 is TGTGCCAGTAGTGATGGGACTGGCACAGATACGCAGTATTTT. As protein: CASSDGTGTDTQYF. The full variable domain, its missing parts supplied by reference TRBV19 and TRBJ2-3, is DGGITQSPKYLFRKEGQNVTLSCEQNLNHDAMYWYRQDPGQGLRLIYYSQIVNDFQKGDIAEGYSVSREKKESFPLTVTSAQKNPTAFYLCASSDGTGTDTQYFGPGTRLTVL.

The sample holds one count of this clone. V is TRBV6-4 and J is TRBJ2-3, with D hard to call. There are 13 residues in the CDR3. Per the germline V gene, CDR1 is MRHNA and CDR2 is SNTAGT. Trimming left V 3 bases short and J 0 bases short, with 4 bases between. The CDR3 DNA follows: TGTGCCAGCAGTGAGCGGAGCACAGATACGCAGTATTTT. As protein: CASSERSTDTQYF.

This chain uses TRBV5-6 with TRBJ1-2, with D perhaps TRBD1 (6 bases). The length of the CDR3 is 16 residues. Trimming removed 4 bases at V and 5 bases at J, with 21 bases between. CDR1 SGHDT and CDR2 YYEEEE come from the germline V gene. The CDR3: CASSVVQGTPRYGYTF. Written as DNA, the CDR3 is TGTGCCAGCAGCGTGGTTCAGGGGACCCCTAGGTATGGCTACACCTTC.

J is TRBJ1-1 and V is TRBV11-2, with D hard to call. Trimming removed 5 bases from V and 7 bases from J, with 8 bases in between. This CDR3 is built from 11 residues. CDR1 is SGHAT and CDR2 is FQNNGV in the germline V gene. The DNA for the CDR3 is TGTGCCAGCAGCCAGACACTTGAAGCTTTCTTT. This sequence encodes CASSQTLEAFF.

This chain joins TRBV7-9 and TRBJ2-7, with D possibly matching TRBD2 (6 bases). There are 13 residues in the CDR3. The germline V gene encodes CDR1 SEHNR and CDR2 FQNEAQ (reference sequence). Trimming left V 5 bases short and J 3 bases short, with 11 bases between. The CDR3 nucleotides read TGTGCCAGCAGCCCCGGGGGACTCTACGAGCAGTACTTC. Its protein is CASSPGGLYEQYF.

In this sample, this clone turned up a few times. This chain's CDR3 is CASSLEGGSDTQYF. CDR3 DNA sequence: TGCGCCAGCAGCTTGGAAGGGGGATCGGATACGCAGTATTTT. The chain joins TRBV5-1 to TRBJ2-3, with D possibly TRBD1 on 6 matching bases. The CDR3 contains 14 residues. From germline, CDR1 is SGHRS and CDR2 YFSETQ. V shed 0 bases and J shed 6 bases, with 11 bases lying between them.

The gene calls are TRBV6-5 and TRBJ2-1; TRBD2 matches 7 bases. V was pared by 5 bases and J by 2 bases, with 6 bases of the junction left unmatched. Germline V gene lookup returns CDR1 MNHEY and CDR2 SVGAGI. The CDR3 is 15 amino acids. The CDR3 region is CASSPPGGTYNEQFF. Written as DNA, the CDR3 is TGTGCCAGCAGTCCACCCGGGGGGACCTACAATGAGCAGTTCTTC.

There are many counts of this clone. V gene TRBV5-6 combines with J gene TRBJ1-5; D perhaps matches TRBD1 (6 bases). In germline, CDR1 is SGHDT, CDR2 YYEEEE. Trimming took 0 bases from V and 13 from J, leaving 14 bases between them. This CDR3 comprises 13 residues. The CDR3 reads CASSLAKLGAQHF. Here the CDR3 DNA reads TGTGCCAGCAGCTTGGCCAAGCTGGGGGCACAGCATTTT.

V gene TRBV5-4 combines with J gene TRBJ2-1; TRBD1 might be the D (5 bases). Trimming pared 0 bases from V and 4 bases from J, leaving 8 bases between. This CDR3 comprises 14 residues. Germline loops: CDR1 SGHNT, CDR2 YYREEE (reference sequence). CDR3 nucleotide sequence: TGTGCCAGCAGCTTGGGGGGCTTGTACAATGAGCAGTTCTTC. Translated: CASSLGGLYNEQFF.

V is TRBV19 and J is TRBJ2-7; D may be TRBD1 (5 bases). Germline CDR1 and CDR2: LNHDA and SQIVND (reference sequence). Trimming removed 5 bases at V and 7 bases at J, with 12 bases between. There are 12 residues in the CDR3. CDR3 residues: CASSQGLGEQYF. For the CDR3, the DNA is TGTGCCAGTAGTCAGGGATTGGGGGAGCAGTACTTC.

The rearrangement joins TRBV28 to TRBJ1-1, with D possibly matching TRBD1 (6 bases). Trimming removed 7 bases from V and 5 bases from J, with 17 bases in between. This CDR3 comprises 14 residues. Germline assignment: CDR1 MDHEN and CDR2 SYDVKM. CDR3 sequence: CASTSRGGGTEAFF. CDR3 sequence (DNA): TGTGCCAGCACCTCCCGGGGGGGCGGGACTGAAGCTTTCTTT.

V usage is TRBV20-1 and J usage is TRBJ2-3, with D possibly TRBD1 on 5 matching bases. V lost 6 bases, J lost 10 bases, and 14 bases lay in between. Germline V gene sequence: CDR1 DFQATT, CDR2 SNEGSKA (reference sequence). The CDR3 contains 11 residues. The CDR3 here is CSAKGRHAQYF. Here the CDR3 DNA reads TGCAGTGCGAAGGGGCGCCACGCGCAGTATTTT.

The rearrangement joins TRBV2 to TRBJ2-5; unclear D gene. Trimming cost V 2 bases and J 4 bases, with 11 bases left between them. The CDR3 consists of 14 residues. Germline V gives CDR1 SNHLY, CDR2 FYNNEI. This chain's CDR3 is CASSENLSGETQYF. The DNA for the CDR3 is TGTGCCAGCAGTGAAAACCTAAGTGGAGAGACCCAGTACTTC.

The V call is TRBV5-6, the J call TRBJ1-1; a weak D match, TRBD1 (6 bases). Trimming removed 5 bases from V and 8 bases from J, with 13 bases in between. CDR1 and CDR2 (germline): SGHDT, YYEEEE. The CDR3 runs 12 residues. CDR3 DNA: TGTGCCAGCAGAAATCGACAGGTCGAAGCTTTCTTT. Amino acids: CASRNRQVEAFF.

The gene calls are TRBV28 and TRBJ2-7, with D hard to call. Germline CDR1 reads MDHEN; CDR2 reads SYDVKM. V was cut by 5 bases and J by 6 bases, with 11 bases left in between. The CDR3 has 12 amino acids. The CDR3 loop reads CASSRGTGEQYF. CDR3 bases: TGTGCCAGCAGTCGAGGTACTGGCGAGCAGTACTTC.

V and J are TRBV4-1 and TRBJ2-1; TRBD2 matches 9 bases. CDR1 and CDR2 from the germline V gene are MGHRA and YSYEKL. Trimming took 4 bases from V and 6 from J; bases not matched to a gene: 4. The CDR3 totals 14 residues. The CDR3 DNA is TGCGCCAGCAGCCTGCGGGGGGGCCCCAATGAGCAGTTCTTC. Its protein is CASSLRGGPNEQFF.

The CDR3 reads CASSQNPRAGGGGSGYGYTF. DNA for the CDR3: TGTGCCAGCAGTCAAAACCCCCGGGCAGGGGGCGGGGGCAGTGGCTATGGCTACACCTTC. This chain links TRBV28 with TRBJ1-2; 8 nucleotides match TRBD1. Per the germline V gene, CDR1 is MDHEN and CDR2 is SYDVKM. After removal of 5 bases from V and 4 bases from J, the junction contained 24 bases not matched to a gene. The CDR3 has 20 residues.

CDR3 bases: TGTGCCAGCAGTGAATGGACAAAGTCCCTACAAGAGACCCAGTACTTC. This codes for CASSEWTKSLQETQYF. The chain is built from TRBV25-1 and TRBJ2-5; possibly TRBD1 for D (5 bases). V lost 1 base, J lost 2 bases, and 14 bases lay in between. The CDR3 is 16 residues long. From germline, CDR1 is MGHDK and CDR2 SYGVNS. Together with reference TRBV25-1 and TRBJ2-5, the CDR3 gives the full variable domain: EADIYQTPRYLVIGTGKKITLECSQTMGHDKMYWYQQDPGMELHLIHYSYGVNSTEKGDLSSESTVSRIRTEHFPLTLESARPSHTSQYLCASSEWTKSLQETQYFGPGTRLLVL.

V gene TRBV19 combines with J gene TRBJ2-2; TRBD1 is a possible D gene (6 bases). Trimming took 5 bases from V and 8 from J, leaving 15 bases between them. The CDR3 runs to 14 residues. Germline CDR1 is LNHDA and CDR2 is SQIVND (reference sequence). CDR3 sequence reads: CASSAYRARGELFF. In nucleotides, the CDR3 is TGTGCCAGTAGTGCCTACAGGGCGCGGGGGGAGCTGTTTTTT.

The rearrangement uses TRBV4-2 and TRBJ2-1; D ambiguous. This CDR3 comprises 12 residues. The ends were cut back, 6 bases at V and 2 bases at J, with 5 bases in the middle. Germline V CDR1 and CDR2: LGHNA, YNFKEQ. The CDR3: CASSPTYNEQFF. DNA for the CDR3: TGTGCCAGCAGTCCAACCTACAATGAGCAGTTCTTC.